This record looks at one T cell receptor (beta chain) sequence and its context. This sample is drawn from a study of CD8+ T cells in alopecia areata. V shed 5 bases, J shed 2 bases, and the junction held 13 bases outside the gene matches. Germline V CDR1 and CDR2: SGHAT, FQNNGV. The CDR3 length is 17 residues. The authors extracted RNA and reverse transcribed it into cDNA as the sequencing template. Data came from immunoSEQ multiplex PCR; TCRdb stores just in-frame clones and leaves some out. Seen here are around 99,000 clones, less than 90% observed once, and the top ten hold under 25%. Treatment here: oral pan-JAK inhibitor, 5-10 mg twice daily. Using a FACSAria, the CD4+ and CD8+ T cells were sorted from the PBMCs.

The receptor comes from a human donor with alopecia areata. The sample here was CD8+ T cells sorted from blood, taken at week 24, from a patient treated with tofacitinib. The chain has TRBV11-2 and TRBJ2-3, with 7 bases aligning to TRBD2. The DNA of the CDR3 is TGTGCCAGCAGCCACGGACTAGATTTACCCCTCACAGATACGCAGTATTTT. Its translation: CASSHGLDLPLTDTQYF.